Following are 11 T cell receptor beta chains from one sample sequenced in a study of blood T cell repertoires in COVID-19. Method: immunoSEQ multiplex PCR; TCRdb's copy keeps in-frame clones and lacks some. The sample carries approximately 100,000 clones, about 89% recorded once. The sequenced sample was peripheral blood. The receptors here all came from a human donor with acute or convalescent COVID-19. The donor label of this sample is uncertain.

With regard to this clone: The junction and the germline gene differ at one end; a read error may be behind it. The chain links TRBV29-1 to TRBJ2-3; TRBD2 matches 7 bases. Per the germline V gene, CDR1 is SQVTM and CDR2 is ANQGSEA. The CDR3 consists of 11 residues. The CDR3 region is CSVATYRDYLF. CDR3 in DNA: TGCAGCGTTGCTACGTACCGGGACTACCTTTTT.

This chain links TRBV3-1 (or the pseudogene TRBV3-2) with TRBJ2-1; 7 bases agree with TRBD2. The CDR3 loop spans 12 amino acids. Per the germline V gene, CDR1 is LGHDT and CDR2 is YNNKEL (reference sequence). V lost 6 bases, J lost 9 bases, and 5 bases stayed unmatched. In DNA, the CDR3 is TGTGCCAGCAGGAAAGGGGAGGGTGAGCAGTTCTTC. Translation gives CASRKGEGEQFF.

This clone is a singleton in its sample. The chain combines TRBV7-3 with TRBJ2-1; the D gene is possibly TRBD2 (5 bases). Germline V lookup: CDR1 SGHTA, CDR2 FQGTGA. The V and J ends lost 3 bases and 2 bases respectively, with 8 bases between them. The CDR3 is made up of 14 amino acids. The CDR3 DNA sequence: TGTGCCAGCAGCTTGCGGGTTCCCTACAATGAGCAGTTCTTC. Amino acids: CASSLRVPYNEQFF.

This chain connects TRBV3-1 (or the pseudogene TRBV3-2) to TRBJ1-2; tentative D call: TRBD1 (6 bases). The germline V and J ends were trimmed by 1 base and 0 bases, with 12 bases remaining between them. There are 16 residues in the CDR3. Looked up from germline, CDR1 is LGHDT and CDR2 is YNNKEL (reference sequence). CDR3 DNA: TGTGCCAGCAGCCAAGTTATGACAGGCCCTAACTATGGCTACACCTTC. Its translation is CASSQVMTGPNYGYTF.

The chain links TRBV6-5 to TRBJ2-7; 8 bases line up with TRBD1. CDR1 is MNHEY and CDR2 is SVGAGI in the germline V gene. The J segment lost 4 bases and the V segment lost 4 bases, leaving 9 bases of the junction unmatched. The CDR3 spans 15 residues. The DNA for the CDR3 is TGTGCCAGCAGTTCTCCAGGGGGCGCCGGGTACGAGCAGTACTTC. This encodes CASSSPGGAGYEQYF.

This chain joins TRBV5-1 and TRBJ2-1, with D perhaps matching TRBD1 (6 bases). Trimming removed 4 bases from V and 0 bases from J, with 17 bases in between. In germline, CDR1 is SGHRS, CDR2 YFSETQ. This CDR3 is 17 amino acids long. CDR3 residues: CASSTRQAPRSYNEQFF. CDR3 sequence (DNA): TGCGCCAGCAGCACGAGACAGGCTCCCCGCTCCTACAATGAGCAGTTCTTC. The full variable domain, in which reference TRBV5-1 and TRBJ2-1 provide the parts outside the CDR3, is KAGVTQTPRYLIKTRGQQVTLSCSPISGHRSVSWYQQTPGQGLQFLFEYFSETQRNKGNFPGRFSGRQFSNSRSEMNVSTLELGDSALYLCASSTRQAPRSYNEQFFGPGTRLTVL.

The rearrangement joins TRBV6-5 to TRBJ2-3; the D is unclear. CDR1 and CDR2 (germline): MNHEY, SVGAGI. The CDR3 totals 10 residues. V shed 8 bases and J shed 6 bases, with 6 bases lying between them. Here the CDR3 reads CASAYDTQYF. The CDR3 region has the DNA TGTGCCAGCGCCTACGATACGCAGTATTTT.

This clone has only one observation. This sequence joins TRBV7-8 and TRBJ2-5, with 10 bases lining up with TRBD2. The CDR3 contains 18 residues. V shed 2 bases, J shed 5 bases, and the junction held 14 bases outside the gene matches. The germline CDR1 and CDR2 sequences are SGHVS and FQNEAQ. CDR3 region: CASSLRPQLAGSFETQYF. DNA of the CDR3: TGTGCCAGCAGCTTAAGGCCTCAACTAGCGGGAAGCTTTGAGACCCAGTACTTC.

The CDR3 DNA sequence: TGTGCCAGTAGTTCACCGACTAGAAAGAACACCGGGGAGCTGTTTTTT. Protein sequence: CASSSPTRKNTGELFF. The chain recombines TRBV19 with TRBJ2-2; tentative D call: TRBD2 (6 bases). The V end was cut by 5 bases, the J end by 1 base, with 14 bases between. The germline V gene encodes CDR1 LNHDA and CDR2 SQIVND (reference sequence). The CDR3 length is 16 residues.

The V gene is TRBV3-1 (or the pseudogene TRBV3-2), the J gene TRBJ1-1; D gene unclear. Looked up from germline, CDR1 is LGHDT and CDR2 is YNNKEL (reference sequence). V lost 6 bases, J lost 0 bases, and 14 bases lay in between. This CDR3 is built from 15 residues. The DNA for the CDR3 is TGTGCCAGCAGACGAACGTTCGGGATGAACACTGAAGCTTTCTTT. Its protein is CASRRTFGMNTEAFF.

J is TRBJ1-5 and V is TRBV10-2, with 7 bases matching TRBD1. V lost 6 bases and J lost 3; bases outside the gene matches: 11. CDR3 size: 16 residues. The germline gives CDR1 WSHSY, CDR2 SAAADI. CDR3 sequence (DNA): TGCGCCAGCAGCCCACCCGACAGGGTCCCCAATCAGCCCCAGCATTTT. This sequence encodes CASSPPDRVPNQPQHF.